The next 22 T cell receptor beta chains were all read from a single sample in a study of graft-versus-host responses after intestinal transplantation. Libraries were prepared by immunoSEQ multiplex PCR; TCRdb keeps only in-frame clonotypes and omits some of them. The sample includes over 100,000 clones, about 90% of them seen just once. Their antigens are not known. Specimen: unstimulated CD4+ T cells sorted from spleen or lymph node cells, collected before intestinal transplant. These receptor sequences come from a human donor who received an intestinal transplant.

The chain combines TRBV11-1 with TRBJ2-1; no reliable D call. The germline V gene has CDR1 SGHAT and CDR2 FQDESV (reference sequence). V lost 6 bases and J lost 3, with 15 bases in between. This CDR3 has 15 amino acids. This chain's CDR3 is CASRPSGPHYNEQFF. CDR3 coding DNA: TGTGCCAGCAGACCCTCCGGGCCCCACTACAATGAGCAGTTCTTC.

This rearrangement joins TRBV14 to TRBJ1-5, with 7 bases aligning to TRBD1. The CDR3 extends over 13 amino acids. Germline V CDR1 and CDR2: SGHDN, FVKESK. The ends lost 4 bases at V and 4 bases at J; junction bases unmatched: 1. The CDR3 bases are TGTGCCAGCAGCCTCAGGGGGAATCAGCCCCAGCATTTT. It is translated as CASSLRGNQPQHF.

The chain employs TRBV20-1 and TRBJ2-7; D unresolved. The germline V and J ends were trimmed by 7 bases and 2 bases, with 9 bases remaining between them. The CDR3 has 11 amino acids. Germline V gives CDR1 DFQATT, CDR2 SNEGSKA (reference sequence). The CDR3 reads CSVPTTYEQYF. The CDR3 DNA is TGCAGTGTTCCTACCACCTACGAGCAGTACTTC.

V usage is TRBV5-4 and J usage is TRBJ2-1; 11 bases map to TRBD2. Germline values: CDR1 SGHNT, CDR2 YYREEE (reference sequence). Germline trimming cut 0 bases from V and 9 bases from J; bases unmatched to any gene: 11. The CDR3 runs to 17 residues. CDR3 amino acids: CASSLAGWVAGGGEQFF. DNA for the CDR3: TGTGCCAGCAGCTTGGCAGGTTGGGTAGCGGGAGGGGGTGAGCAGTTCTTC. Full variable domain (missing parts from reference TRBV5-4 and TRBJ2-1): ETGVTQSPTHLIKTRGQQVTLRCSSQSGHNTVSWYQQALGQGPQFIFQYYREEENGRGNFPPRFSGLQFPNYSSELNVNALELDDSALYLCASSLAGWVAGGGEQFFGPGTRLTVL.

The chain uses TRBV5-4 and TRBJ2-1; 10 bases line up with TRBD2. CDR3 size: 16 residues. V shed 4 bases, J shed 5 bases, and the junction held 9 bases outside the gene matches. Germline-derived CDR1 and CDR2 are SGHNT and YYREEE (reference sequence). In nucleotides, the CDR3 is TGTGCCAGCAGCGCCTTACTAGCGGGAACCGACAATGAGCAGTTCTTC. Amino acids: CASSALLAGTDNEQFF.

This chain uses TRBV9 with TRBJ1-6; possible D gene TRBD1, 5 bases. Trimming took 3 bases from V and 3 from J, leaving 16 bases between them. CDR1 is SGDLS and CDR2 is YYNGEE in the germline V gene. The CDR3 contains 17 residues. CDR3 sequence (DNA): TGTGCCAGCAGCGGAAAGAGTGACAGATTCTATAATTCACCCCTCCACTTT. This encodes CASSGKSDRFYNSPLHF.

This clone has a handful of counts. The J gene is TRBJ2-2, the V gene TRBV4-1; no clear D. The V gene lost 2 bases and the J gene lost 8 bases, with 6 bases spanning the gap. The CDR3 runs to 12 residues. CDR1 is MGHRA and CDR2 is YSYEKL in the germline V gene. CDR3: CASSQPPGELFF. CDR3 sequence (DNA): TGCGCCAGCAGCCAACCCCCGGGGGAGCTGTTTTTT.

The rearrangement joins TRBV5-1 to TRBJ2-5; TRBD2 agrees at 11 bases. J was trimmed by 4 bases and V by 4 bases; bases with no gene match: 6. CDR1 and CDR2 (germline): SGHRS, YFSETQ. The CDR3 covers 15 residues. CDR3 DNA: TGCGCCAGCAGCCCCAATAGCGGGAGGGGAGAGACCCAGTACTTC. Protein sequence: CASSPNSGRGETQYF.

The chain recombines TRBV1 with TRBJ1-2; TRBD1 is the table's D call, not checked against the DNA. TRBV1 is reported as a pseudogene. The CDR3 spans 14 residues. CDR3 amino acids: CTSSLAGQGGGYTF. DNA of the CDR3: TGCACCAGCAGCCTCGCCGGACAGGGTGGTGGCTACACCTTC.

This clone showed up just a few times. The chain combines TRBV6-1 with TRBJ1-4, with 7 positions matching TRBD1. CDR1 is MNHNS and CDR2 is SASEGT in the germline V gene. Unmatched junction bases numbered 6, after V lost 6 bases and J lost 2 bases. This CDR3 comprises 15 residues. CDR3 in amino acids: CASRRQGGTNEKLFF. As DNA, the CDR3 is TGTGCCAGCAGGCGACAGGGAGGGACTAATGAAAAACTGTTTTTT.

This chain connects TRBV6-6 to TRBJ1-3; TRBD1 is a possible D gene (6 bases). Trimming removed 7 bases at V and 10 bases at J, with 17 bases between. This CDR3 region has 13 residues. Germline V gene lookup returns CDR1 MNHNY and CDR2 SVGAGI (reference sequence). The CDR3 DNA reads as TGTGCCAGCACGGGACATCAAACTCCAACCATATATTTT. Its protein is CASTGHQTPTIYF.

The chain employs TRBV7-6 and TRBJ2-5; possibly TRBD1 for D (6 bases). Trimming cost V 0 bases and J 2 bases, with 7 bases left between them. The CDR3 spans 14 residues. Germline loops: CDR1 SGHVS, CDR2 FNYEAQ. For the CDR3, the DNA is TGTGCCAGCAGCTTAGCCGGACAGCAAGAGACCCAGTACTTC. Residues: CASSLAGQQETQYF.

The rearrangement links TRBV6-5 to TRBJ2-5; D not certain. The CDR3 totals 15 residues. The V gene's germline CDR1 is MNHEY and CDR2 SVGAGI. V dropped 5 bases and J dropped 2 bases, with 15 bases sitting between them. CDR3 protein: CASSLSAVSQETQYF. The DNA for the CDR3 is TGTGCCAGCAGTCTAAGCGCGGTCTCGCAAGAGACCCAGTACTTC.

This chain connects TRBV21-1 to TRBJ2-2; no DNA check was done on the table's D call, TRBD2. TRBV21-1 is a listed pseudogene. This CDR3 comprises 13 residues. Here the CDR3 DNA reads TGTGCCAGCAACGGACTAGTATCGGGGGAGCTGTTTTTT. Its translation is CASNGLVSGELFF.

The chain carries TRBV5-6 and TRBJ2-5, with 9 bases aligning to TRBD2. The CDR3 is 15 residues long. Germline V gene lookup returns CDR1 SGHDT and CDR2 YYEEEE. Losses at the gene ends were 0 bases for V and 1 base for J; bases not matched to a gene: 1. The CDR3 loop is CASSLEAGGQETQYF. CDR3 nucleotides: TGTGCCAGCAGCTTGGAAGCGGGAGGCCAAGAGACCCAGTACTTC.

DNA for the CDR3: TGCGCCAGCAGCTTAAGGGACGGGAACACAGATACGCAGTATTTT. This translates into CASSLRDGNTDTQYF. The chain couples TRBV5-1 to TRBJ2-3; D may be TRBD1 or TRBD2 (5 bases each). Germline V gives CDR1 SGHRS, CDR2 YFSETQ. Trimming pared 2 bases from V and 2 bases from J, leaving 12 bases between. This CDR3 region has 15 residues. The full variable domain, completed using reference TRBV5-1 and TRBJ2-3, is KAGVTQTPRYLIKTRGQQVTLSCSPISGHRSVSWYQQTPGQGLQFLFEYFSETQRNKGNFPGRFSGRQFSNSRSEMNVSTLELGDSALYLCASSLRDGNTDTQYFGPGTRLTVL.

V usage is TRBV28 and J usage is TRBJ2-7; D gene uncertain. Germline V gene lookup returns CDR1 MDHEN and CDR2 SYDVKM. The CDR3 spans 15 residues. V was trimmed by 2 bases and J by 6 bases, leaving 17 bases between them. CDR3 amino acids: CASSLLSSRTAEQYF. The CDR3 DNA reads TGTGCCAGCAGTTTACTTTCGTCCCGGACCGCCGAGCAGTACTTC.

This clone was recorded only once. The CDR3 DNA reads as TGCGCCAGCAGCCCGATTGCAGGAGTCGGCAAAAACATTCAGTACTTC. Its protein is CASSPIAGVGKNIQYF. This chain uses TRBV5-1 with TRBJ2-4; D is uncertain. Germline CDR1 SGHRS, CDR2 YFSETQ. V was clipped by 4 bases and J by 3 bases, with 17 bases between them. This CDR3 region has 16 residues.

The rearrangement joins TRBV19 to TRBJ1-2; no clear D gene. Trimming removed 1 base from V and 7 bases from J, with 4 bases in between. The CDR3 is 11 residues long. Germline-derived CDR1 and CDR2 are LNHDA and SQIVND (reference sequence). For the CDR3, the DNA is TGTGCCAGTAGTATAGGGTTTGGCTACACCTTC. Its protein product is CASSIGFGYTF.

This chain joins TRBV28 and TRBJ2-1; weak D call: TRBD2 (6 bases). V shed 9 bases and J shed 0 bases, with 12 bases lying between them. Germline CDR1 is MDHEN and CDR2 is SYDVKM. This CDR3 has 14 amino acids. In DNA form, the CDR3 reads TGTGCCAGTGGGGTCGGGAGCTCCTACAATGAGCAGTTCTTC. Residues: CASGVGSSYNEQFF.

This chain connects TRBV19 to TRBJ1-4; no firm D call. CDR1 and CDR2 from the germline V gene are LNHDA and SQIVND (reference sequence). Trimming pared 4 bases from V and 10 bases from J, leaving 13 bases between. CDR3 length equals 13 residues. The CDR3 DNA sequence: TGTGCCAGTAGTACGGCCCTCGGTGGAAAACTGTTTTTT. The encoded protein is CASSTALGGKLFF.

The chain is built from TRBV29-1 and TRBJ2-7, with TRBD1 as a possible D gene (6 bases). The germline V and J ends were trimmed by 6 bases and 4 bases, with 10 bases remaining between them. CDR1 and CDR2 (germline): SQVTM, ANQGSEA. The CDR3 contains 11 residues. CDR3 nucleotide sequence: TGCAGCGTGGCTGACAGGTACGAGCAGTACTTC. It codes for CSVADRYEQYF.